This TCR beta chain was obtained from a study of blood T cells in healthy people across ages. Germline V CDR1 and CDR2: SGHAT, FQNNGV. The germline V and J ends were trimmed by 3 bases and 9 bases, with 14 bases remaining between them. The CDR3 has 13 residues. The authors ran a second PCR of about 6 to 12 cycles using a sample-barcoded 5' primer and a J-beta primer mix. Using its own MiXCR run on the 5' RACE reads, TCRdb lists one record per CDR3 protein. The sample has 1.5 million to 2 million distinct CDR3 sequences; roughly 27% are singletons. The sequence came from a woman aged 25 to 39 in good health. The sequencing sample was made of blood. This chain connects TRBV11-2 to TRBJ2-5; possibly TRBD1 for D (5 bases). CDR3 bases: TGTGCCAGCAGCTTCGGCACCCAAGGGGCCCAGTACTTC. It specifies CASSFGTQGAQYF.